This paragraph covers one T cell receptor beta chain sequence. As yet, its antigen is unknown. The junction departs from the called germline gene at one end, perhaps through a read error. The record originates from a study of molecular identifiers for immune sequencing clone quantification. Whole-study findings and limits: Over 99% of effector molecules, but under 1% in naive cells, were held by clones with more than 20 RNA copies.

Generation of bulk TCR libraries relied on previously described methods and listed TCR primers. TCRdb passed the PCR reads through MiXCR, listing each CDR3 protein once. The table lists a few hundred thousand distinct CDR3 sequences, roughly a quarter of them singletons, with 0.74% in the top ten. Germline assignment: CDR1 MGHRA and CDR2 YSYEKL. The CDR3 extends over 17 amino acids. Sequencing was performed on naive CD8+ T cells from blood, with Jurkat cell RNA spiked in. Subset indicated: FACS-sorted CD8+CD4-CCR7+CD45RA+ naive T cells. V gene TRBV4-1 combines with J gene TRBJ2-5; D is ambiguous. This sequence was found in a human donor in good health. Some libraries in this study had Jurkat cell RNA spiked in. The DNA of the CDR3 is TGCGCCAGCAGCCAAGTTGCGACCTCCGTTGTCAAAGAGCCCCAGTACTTC. It encodes CASSQVATSVVKEPQYF.